This entry describes one T cell receptor (beta chain). Its target is not known. Other DNA variants within this sample encode the same CDR3. This sample stems from a study of a mutant IDH1 vaccine in newly diagnosed glioma. Study summary: Averaging 40.4 years of age, treated patients were 62.5% male and around 38% female. Beforehand, treatment had been radiotherapy, temozolomide, or both; the majority received both.

Generated by immunoSEQ multiplex PCR, the TCRdb table keeps only in-frame clones and is missing some. Of around 120,000 clones listed, about four fifths were seen once; the top ten hold 5.5%. The time point here: week 11, during vaccination. Vaccination comprised doses that each held 300 ug of mutant IDH1 20-mer peptide, plus topical imiquimod. Study results and limitations: The occurrence of vaccine-induced immune responses was seen in over 85% of patients.

The source was PBMCs, collected from a glioma patient whose treatment included an IDH1 peptide vaccine. The TCR was taken from a man aged 35-49 years with glioma.

CDR3 amino acids: CATSRGQNTEAFF. The CDR3 DNA follows: TGTGCCACCAGCAGAGGGCAGAACACTGAAGCTTTCTTT. The chain combines TRBV15 with TRBJ1-1; D is undetermined. CDR1 LNHNV and CDR2 YYDKDF come from the germline V gene (reference sequence). The CDR3 has 13 amino acids. V was cut by 1 base and J by 1 base, with 4 bases left in between.